Sequencing of this T cell receptor beta chain was carried out in a study of T cells in Graves' hyperthyroidism and ophthalmopathy (dated by TCRdb to about 2019). Background for the entire study: Peripheral blood samples were taken at the time of initial diagnosis, prior to any treatment. TCR Vbeta CDR3 sequencing of some 140 peripheral blood samples (approximately 44 ophthalmopathy, 75 to 80 hyperthyroidism and around 17 progressor patients) is reported in the paper. A discovery cohort of approximately 100 patients, roughly 43 with Graves' ophthalmopathy and more than 55 with stable Graves' hyperthyroidism, was used to find distinguishing TCR V-J signatures. Once sampling was done, hyperthyroidism patients were given methimazole at a starting dose of 30 mg daily, whereas ophthalmopathy patients were given high-dose intravenous methylprednisolone. Prospective prediction of ophthalmopathy was tested in an independent validation cohort of fewer than 20 hyperthyroidism patients and some 17 patients who later progressed to ophthalmopathy. In addition, the study compared T-cell repertoires in thyroid tissue and in blood from several Graves' hyperthyroidism patients. The 90 to 100 discovery patients were randomly split 7:3 into training and test sets. What the study reported, not specific to this receptor: Ophthalmopathy was separated from stable hyperthyroidism by a 13 V-J signature model, with around 90% sensitivity and about 81% specificity obtained in cross-validation and 80%/75% obtained in testing. Sample size was not statistically predetermined, and blinding of investigators to group allocation was not performed. In validation, progression to ophthalmopathy was predicted by the model with 65% to 71% sensitivity and 72.22% specificity, a median of roughly six months before onset. Most expanded thyroid clonotypes (frequency above 0.001) were also detected in blood, suggesting blood repertoires may reflect thyroid immune responses.

This clonotype has at least ten counts. The antigen it recognizes is unknown. No base-level quality is on record; no much larger clone is a single base apart. V is cut by 1 base and J by 1 base, and the space between the germline ends is 4 bases. There are 13 amino acids in the CDR3, from cysteine to phenylalanine inclusive. Only the CDR3 DNA is retained, 39 bases long and in frame from the first base. CDR1 SGHAT and CDR2 FQNNGV were looked up in the germline V gene. Graves' hyperthyroidism was defined as stable when no progression to ophthalmopathy occurred over 18 months of follow-up. Hyperthyroidism patients were newly diagnosed, had a disease duration of under 2 months, and were aged 18 to 65 years. Patients with uncontrolled infections, other autoimmune diseases, pregnancy or lactation were excluded. Diagnoses were established on the basis of clinical symptoms, serum thyroxine and TRAb, thyroid ultrasound, and orbital computed tomography. PBMCs were separated from roughly 9.6 ml of fresh peripheral blood using Ficoll-Paque density gradient centrifugation. Trizol reagent was used to extract total RNA, and RNA quality was then checked on an Agilent 2100 Bioanalyzer.

Amplification of TCR beta CDR3 regions was carried out from RNA transcripts. For the first round of RT-PCR on the TCR CDR3, the HTBI primer set was used together with the Qiagen OneStep RT-PCR kit. Libraries were constructed in a second round of multiplex PCR, after which size selection and purification were performed. The libraries were sequenced on an Illumina HiSeq2000 using paired-end 100 bp reads. The paper's processing steps were these. SOAPnuke was used to process the raw data, removing reads that contained adapters or uncalled bases, had a mean Phred below 15, or lacked an exact match to the constant primer or identifier. High-quality paired reads were merged using COPE v1.2.5, and each unique nucleotide sequence was defined as a clonotype. Clonotypes were aligned to IMGT TRBV, TRBD and TRBJ reference segments using MiTCR v1.1. Only V-J combinations with frequency above 0.0001, covering approximately 99% of repertoires, were analysed. A TCS score was defined as the ratio between F50 (clonal expansion) and ExV (chaos), using BLOSUM62-based TCRdist between CDR3 peptides within each V-J. Welch's t-statistics and random forest reduced around 520 V-J features to 13, which were used in a naive Bayes classifier (R e1071). TCRdb applied fastp at Q25 and MiXCR to the public reads, then kept only in-frame beta chains. Rows are combined by CDR3 protein, so each entry shows the most common genes and DNA. TCRdb's processing, not the authors', yielded these V and J calls. The table for this sample lists roughly 110,000 distinct CDR3 sequences; 16% of them were counted only once. About 42% of the sample belongs to the ten largest clones.

The receptor was isolated from a woman between 45 and 65 years old with Graves' hyperthyroidism. This chain is built from TRBV11-2 and TRBJ1-1, with no confidently assigned D gene. The sample was blood. The nucleotide sequence is given as TGTGCCAGCAGCTTAGGACAGAACACTGAAGCTTTCTTT. The resulting protein is CASSLGQNTEAFF.